This T cell receptor (beta chain) was sequenced in a study of radiation and T cells in renal cell carcinoma. Background on the study: Nephrectomy followed 15 Gy stereotactic body radiation by 4 weeks.

Time point meaning: blood 2 weeks post-SBRT. Indicated treatment: 15 Gy SBRT to primary tumor, nephrectomy 4 weeks later. After SBRT, blood was collected at 2 and 4 weeks, plus baseline. The CDR3 length is 16 residues. With 0 bases removed from V and 5 bases from J, the gap between germline ends came to 16 bases. Germline values: CDR1 MNHEY, CDR2 SVGAGI. The table came from immunoSEQ multiplex PCR; TCRdb's copy has only in-frame clones and leaves some out. This sample has about 120,000 clones, with approximately 85% found just once. Sequencing used blood, obtained from a patient whose treatment included radiotherapy and nephrectomy. This receptor was taken from a man aged 45-60 years with renal cell carcinoma. The V gene is TRBV6-5, the J gene TRBJ1-1, with D possibly TRBD1 on 5 matching bases. The CDR3 DNA sequence: TGTGCCAGCAGTTACTCTCCAGGCAGGGTCGGTACTGAAGCTTTCTTT. This translates into CASSYSPGRVGTEAFF.